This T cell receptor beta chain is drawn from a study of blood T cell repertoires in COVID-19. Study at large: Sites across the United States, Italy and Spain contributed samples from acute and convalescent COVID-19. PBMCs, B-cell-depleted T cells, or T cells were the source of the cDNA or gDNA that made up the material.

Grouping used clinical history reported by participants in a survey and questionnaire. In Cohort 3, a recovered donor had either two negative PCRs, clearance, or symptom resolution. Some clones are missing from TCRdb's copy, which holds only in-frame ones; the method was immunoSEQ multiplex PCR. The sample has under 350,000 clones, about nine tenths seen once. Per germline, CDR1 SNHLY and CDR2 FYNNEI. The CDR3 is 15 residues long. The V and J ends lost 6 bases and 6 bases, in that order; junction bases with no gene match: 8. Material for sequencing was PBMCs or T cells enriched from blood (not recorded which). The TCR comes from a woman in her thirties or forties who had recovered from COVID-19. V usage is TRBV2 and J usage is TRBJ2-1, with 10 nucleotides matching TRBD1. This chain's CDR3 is CASSFRDRGPNEQFF. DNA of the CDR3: TGTGCCAGCAGCTTCCGGGACAGGGGACCCAATGAGCAGTTCTTC. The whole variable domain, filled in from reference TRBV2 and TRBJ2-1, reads EPEVTQTPSHQVTQMGQEVILRCVPISNHLYFYWYRQILGQKVEFLVSFYNNEISEKSEIFDDQFSVERPDGSNFTLKIRSTKLEDSAMYFCASSFRDRGPNEQFFGPGTRLTVL.